The text below deals with one T cell receptor (beta chain). In this sample, this clone turned up many times. Its antigen specificity is not known. The data are from a study of T cell clonality in common variable immunodeficiency (dated by TCRdb to the mid-2010s). Study-wide conclusions, independent of this receptor: CVID TCRbeta sequences were reported to have fewer deletions and N-nucleotide insertions and to lack highly modified clones with 13 or more V deletions. Increased TCRbeta clonality was found in CVID subjects compared with healthy controls (t-test p = 0.018), with the increase being most characteristic of about a third of subjects. Correlations of repertoire features with clinical complications were constrained by heterogeneity among patients within the CVID cohort. According to the authors, figuring out what caused the increased clonality in CVID would require sequencing the repertoires of T cell subpopulations. Healthy controls shared more TCRbeta clones with each other than CVID subjects shared among themselves (p < 0.0001). Even though DNA input was the same, control samples had an average of about 81,820 unique sequences each, compared with about 30,000 in CVID samples.

CVID samples and control samples contributed equivalent amounts of genomic DNA as sequencing input. For every sample, a 60 bp segment covering the rearranged TCRbeta CDR3 region was amplified and then sequenced. TCRbeta amplification used the immunoSEQ assay, a bias-corrected multiplex PCR with high-throughput sequencing. Per the authors' processing: Every unique nucleotide sequence counted as a clone and was annotated with V, D and J genes, copy number and frequency. Sequences were labeled productive if in frame, and non-productive if out of frame or containing stop codons. As previously described, clonality was computed from Shannon's entropy. The predicted amino acid sequences of productive clones were used to derive mean CDR3 Kyte-Doolittle hydropathy. The R hclust function was used to hierarchically cluster scaled V gene usage with Manhattan distance and complete linkage. Sharing of clones by CDR3 amino acid sequence was evaluated by resampling 12 repertoires per group over 100 rounds. Repertoires were searched for 70 published EBV-specific and some 240 published CMV-specific TCRbeta sequences. A couple of CVID samples that yielded fewer than 10,000 sequences were excluded from the analysis, so around 40 CVID repertoires were retained. The immuneACCESS repertoire file appears here via TCRdb, limited to in-frame rearrangements. These files lack a portion of the clones; in checked studies, under half of the deficit traces to unresolved V genes, and the cause of the others is not known. D and trimming come from the DNA, and the V and J calls and clone size come from that table. The table records around 34,000 clones for this sample, and not one of them appears only once. 0.75% to 1% of the sample rests with the top ten.

Predominantly Caucasian heritage was noted among both the CVID patients and the healthy controls. Heparinized peripheral whole blood samples of about 5 to 8 ml were obtained from each donor. Genomic DNA from adults with common variable immune deficiency (CVID) and from healthy adult controls was used to sequence TCRbeta CDR3 repertoires. The control group was made up of approximately 22 healthy adult volunteers (around 10 male and about twelve female) whose ages ranged from about 20 to 66 years, with a mean age of approximately 37. To isolate peripheral blood mononuclear cells, diluted blood was subjected to density centrifugation over Hypaque 1077 or Ficoll-Paque. Unsorted mononuclear cells served as the source of genomic DNA, which was extracted either by Qiagen column purification or by a centrifugation-based method. The sequencing input was peripheral blood mononuclear cells. This TCR derives from a person aged 18 to 75 in good health.

The CDR3 DNA, read in part, is TGTGCCAGCAGCCGACAGTTCACAGATACG. Translated, it gives CASSRQFTDT. The full CDR3 reads CASSRQFTDTQYF. The chain is assembled from TRBV6-2 or TRBV6-3 and TRBJ2-3; the D gene is perhaps TRBD1, on 5 matching bases. The observed sequence ends 3 residues before the CDR3 terminus, with the missing tail filled in from the germline J gene. V sheds 6 bases and J sheds 2 bases, leaving 9 bases between their ends. Measured from the cysteine to the phenylalanine, the CDR3 is 13 residues long. The DNA covers only part of the CDR3, 30 bases in frame from base 1. Reading the germline V gene gives CDR1 MNHEY and CDR2 SVGEGT.